This T cell receptor (beta chain) emerged from a study of blood T cell repertoires in COVID-19. Overall study: The origin of the acute and convalescent COVID-19 samples was the United States, Italy and Spain. Sources were T cells, B-cell-depleted T cells, or PBMCs; the material itself was cDNA or gDNA.

Original processing notes: Amplifying reference gene primers gave estimates of nucleated cell counts. Sequencing was performed with immunoSEQ multiplex PCR; in TCRdb, only in-frame clones are kept and a portion is missing. V and J calls and clone size come straight from that table; D and trimming were deduced from the DNA. The sample includes about 200,000 clones, about 86% of them seen just once. Deletions cut 5 bases from V and 2 bases from J, with 5 bases between. The CDR3 sequence is 12 residues long. Germline V gene data show CDR1 as SEHNR and CDR2 as FQNEAQ (reference sequence). Participant ages covered roughly 18 to 90 years across 20 to 30 US areas.

The V gene is TRBV7-9, the J gene TRBJ2-3; unclear D gene. This receptor was taken from a middle-aged woman with acute COVID-19. Sample: PBMCs or T cells enriched from blood (not recorded which). CDR3 in DNA: TGTGCCAGCAGCGGAGACACAGATACGCAGTATTTT. Protein product: CASSGDTDTQYF.